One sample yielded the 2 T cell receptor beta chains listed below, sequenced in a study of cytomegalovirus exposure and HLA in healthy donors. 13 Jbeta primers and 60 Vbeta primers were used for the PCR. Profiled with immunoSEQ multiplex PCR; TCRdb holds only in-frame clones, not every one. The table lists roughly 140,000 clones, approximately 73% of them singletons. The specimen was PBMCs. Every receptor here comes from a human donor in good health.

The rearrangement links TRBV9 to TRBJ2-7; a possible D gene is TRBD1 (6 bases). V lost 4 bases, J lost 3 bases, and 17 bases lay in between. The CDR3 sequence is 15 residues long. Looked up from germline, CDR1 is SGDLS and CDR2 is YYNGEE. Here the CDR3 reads CASSPGVDGVYEQYF. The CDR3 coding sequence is TGTGCCAGCAGCCCAGGGGTGGACGGAGTCTACGAGCAGTACTTC.

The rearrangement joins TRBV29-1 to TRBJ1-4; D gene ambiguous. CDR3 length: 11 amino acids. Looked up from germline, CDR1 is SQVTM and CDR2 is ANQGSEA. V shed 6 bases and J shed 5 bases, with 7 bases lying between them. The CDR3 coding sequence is TGCAGCGTCCAGATGAATGAAAAACTGTTTTTT. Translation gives CSVQMNEKLFF. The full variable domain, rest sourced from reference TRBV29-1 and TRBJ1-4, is SAVISQKPSRDICQRGTSLTIQCQVDSQVTMMFWYRQQPGQSLTLIATANQGSEATYESGFVIDKFPISRPNLTFSTLTVSNMSPEDSSIYLCSVQMNEKLFFGSGTQLSVL.